The 3 T cell receptor beta chains below come from one sample, sequenced in a study of cytomegalovirus exposure and HLA in healthy donors. A multiplex PCR was run with 60 Vbeta primers and 13 Jbeta primers. Profiling relied on immunoSEQ multiplex PCR, and the TCRdb table lists in-frame clones only, not all of them. The profile shows 70,000 or so clones, 86% of them singletons. The sample was PBMCs. The receptors stem from a woman in her 30s in good health and CMV-seronegative.

This clone appeared once. This chain joins TRBV27 and TRBJ1-2, with TRBD1 as a possible D gene (6 bases). Germline V CDR1 and CDR2: MNHEY, SMNVEV (reference sequence). V was clipped by 3 bases and J by 8 bases, with 13 bases between them. The CDR3 has 13 amino acids. In DNA form, the CDR3 reads TGTGCCAGCAGTTTTTCTCAGGGGTGGGGCTACACCTTC. Translation gives CASSFSQGWGYTF.

This clone was detected only a few times. The rearrangement joins TRBV6-1 to TRBJ1-2; D not resolved. Per the germline V gene, CDR1 is MNHNS and CDR2 is SASEGT. The germline V and J ends were trimmed by 4 bases and 2 bases, with 8 bases remaining between them. The CDR3 length is 13 residues. The CDR3 sequence: CASSAQLNYGYTF. DNA of the CDR3: TGTGCCAGCAGTGCACAGCTCAACTATGGCTACACCTTC.

This chain uses TRBV5-4 with TRBJ2-1; no clear D gene. V gave up 4 bases and J gave up 7 bases, with 6 bases separating them. This CDR3 is built from 11 residues. CDR1 is SGHNT and CDR2 is YYREEE in the germline V gene (reference sequence). CDR3 sequence (DNA): TGTGCCAGCAGCCGGAGTAATGAGCAGTTCTTC. This gives the protein CASSRSNEQFF. Variable domain in full (rest from reference TRBV5-4 and TRBJ2-1): ETGVTQSPTHLIKTRGQQVTLRCSSQSGHNTVSWYQQALGQGPQFIFQYYREEENGRGNFPPRFSGLQFPNYSSELNVNALELDDSALYLCASSRSNEQFFGPGTRLTVL.